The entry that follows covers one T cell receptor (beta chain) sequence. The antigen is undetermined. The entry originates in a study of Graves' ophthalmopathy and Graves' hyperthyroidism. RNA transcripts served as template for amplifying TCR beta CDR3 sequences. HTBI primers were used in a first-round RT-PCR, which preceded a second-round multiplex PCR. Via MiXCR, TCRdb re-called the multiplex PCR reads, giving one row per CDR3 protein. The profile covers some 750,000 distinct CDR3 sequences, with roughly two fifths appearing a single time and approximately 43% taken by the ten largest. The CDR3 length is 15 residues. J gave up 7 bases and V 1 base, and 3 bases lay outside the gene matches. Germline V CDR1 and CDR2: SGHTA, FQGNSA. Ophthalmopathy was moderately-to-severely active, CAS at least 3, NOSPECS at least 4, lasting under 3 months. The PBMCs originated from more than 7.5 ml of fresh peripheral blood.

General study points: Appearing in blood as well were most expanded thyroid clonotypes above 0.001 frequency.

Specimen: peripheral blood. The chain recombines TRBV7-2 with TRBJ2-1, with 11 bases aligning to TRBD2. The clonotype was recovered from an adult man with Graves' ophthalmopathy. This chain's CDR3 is CASSLDSGRGNEQFF. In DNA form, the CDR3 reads TGTGCCAGCAGCTTAGATAGCGGGAGGGGGAATGAGCAGTTCTTC.